The text below deals with one T cell receptor (beta chain). Its antigen is as yet unknown. This sample was taken from a study of post-analysis software for immune sequencing data. The library was made from cDNA and included unique molecular identifiers. Once roughly 0.85 to 11 million T cells were used, roughly 0.5 million cDNA molecules resulted. TCRdb re-analysed the PCR reads in MiXCR, keeping a single row per CDR3 protein. Of roughly 730,000 distinct CDR3 sequences listed, just under 30% are singletons. The V gene end was trimmed by 4 bases and the J gene end by 0 bases; junction bases not matched to a gene: 11. The germline V gene has CDR1 DFQATT and CDR2 SNEGSKA (reference sequence). This CDR3 comprises 16 residues. Study-wide points: The study found significantly lower normalized Chao1 diversity in multiple sclerosis patients than in controls. In patients, TRBV5-6, TRBV5-1 and TRBV20-1 belonged to several TRBV segments found more frequently than in controls.

The TCR sequence derives from a girl aged 5-17 years with multiple sclerosis. The sample was blood. This chain links TRBV20-1 with TRBJ2-7; 8 nucleotides line up with TRBD2. The CDR3 is CSATGLAGLLSYEQYF. In DNA form, the CDR3 reads TGCAGTGCTACAGGGCTAGCGGGTCTACTCTCCTACGAGCAGTACTTC.